The T cell receptor (beta chain) under discussion was sequenced for a study of CD8+ T cells in alopecia areata. The V gene lost 5 bases and the J gene lost 7 bases, with 14 bases spanning the gap. Germline V CDR1 and CDR2: LNHNV, YYDKDF (reference sequence). The CDR3 consists of 13 residues. The authors extracted RNA and reverse transcribed it into cDNA as the sequencing template. Clones were sequenced by immunoSEQ multiplex PCR, and TCRdb holds only the in-frame ones, with some missing. The sample carries around 13,000 clones, 65% to 70% recorded once. The treatment denotes: oral pan-JAK inhibitor, 5-10 mg twice daily. Punch biopsies of lesional scalp, plus peripheral blood, were taken from alopecia areata patients. This clone was recorded a few times.

This sample comprised skin, obtained at week 4, from a patient treated with tofacitinib. The source of this sequence is a human donor with alopecia areata. The chain has TRBV15 and TRBJ1-2; weak D call: TRBD1 (6 bases). The CDR3 nucleotides read TGTGCCACCAGCGGTACAGGGAGGGCTGGCTACACCTTC. Amino acid sequence: CATSGTGRAGYTF. Based on the CDR3 plus reference TRBV15 and TRBJ1-2, the full variable domain is DAMVIQNPRYQVTQFGKPVTLSCSQTLNHNVMYWYQQKSSQAPKLLFHYYDKDFNNEADTPDNFQSRRPNTSFCFLDIRSPGLGDTAMYLCATSGTGRAGYTFGSGTRLTVV.